This T cell receptor beta chain was identified in a study of tumor-infiltrating lymphocytes in primary liver carcinoma. Background on the study: Stage T1-T3 N0M0 tumors measured about 4.2 to 10 cm at most. Tissue type made little difference to sample yields of roughly 3.5 to 8 million productive TCRbeta reads. Study results and caveats: Tumor-adjacent and tumor-blood pairs shared a smaller degree of overlap than tumor region pairs. Found in all five tumor regions were only about 8-24% of top clones.

The germline CDR1 and CDR2 sequences are SEHNR and FQNEAQ (reference sequence). V lost 6 bases, J lost 5 bases, and 4 bases stayed unmatched. There are 12 residues in the CDR3. Joint extraction of RNA and DNA used about 17-31 mg of bulk tissue that was unsorted. Making TCR beta cDNA involved 400 to 600 ng total RNA and a constant-region primer. Slightly modified ARM-PCR served as the procedure for the TCR beta libraries. These libraries came from three rounds of nested multiplex PCR. Amplification in the first two PCR rounds was performed using TRBV1-TRBV30 forward primers and a C-beta reverse primer for around 9 cycles each. TCRdb processed the multiplex PCR reads anew with MiXCR; each CDR3 protein has one entry. The sample records 55,000 or so distinct CDR3 sequences, 60% to 85% being singletons. Points on this clonotype: The antigen is unknown. A read error may explain this, as a much larger clone is one base away.

The sequencing input was liver tumor tissue from sampling region 2. Subset defined: tumor region T2, inferior pole. This receptor was identified in a man aged 35 to 55 with primary liver carcinoma and hepatitis B virus infection. This rearrangement joins TRBV7-9 to TRBJ2-7; 7 positions agree with TRBD1. CDR3 amino acids: CASRQGQNEQYF. The CDR3 DNA follows: TGTGCCAGCAGACAGGGACAGAACGAGCAGTACTTC. The entire variable domain, with the rest obtained from reference TRBV7-9 and TRBJ2-7, is as follows: DTGVSQNPRHKITKRGQNVTFRCDPISEHNRLYWYRQTLGQGPEFLTYFQNEAQLEKSRLLSDRFSAERPKGSFSTLEIQRTEQGDSAMYLCASRQGQNEQYFGPGTRLTVT.